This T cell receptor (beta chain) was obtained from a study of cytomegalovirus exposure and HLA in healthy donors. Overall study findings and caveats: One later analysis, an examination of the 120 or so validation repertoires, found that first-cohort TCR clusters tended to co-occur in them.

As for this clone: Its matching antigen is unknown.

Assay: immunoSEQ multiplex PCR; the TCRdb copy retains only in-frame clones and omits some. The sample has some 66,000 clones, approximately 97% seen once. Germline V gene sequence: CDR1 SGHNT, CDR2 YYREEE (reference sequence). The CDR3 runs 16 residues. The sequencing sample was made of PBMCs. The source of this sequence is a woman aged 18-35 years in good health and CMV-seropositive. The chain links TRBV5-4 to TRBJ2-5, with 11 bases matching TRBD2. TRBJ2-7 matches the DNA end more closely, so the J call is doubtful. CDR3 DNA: TGTGCCAGCAGCTTGGGGCTAGCGGGGGGATCCTACGAGCAGTACTTC. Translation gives CASSLGLAGGSYEQYF.